This entry lists 19 T cell receptor beta chains sequenced from one sample in a study of beta chain features in type 1 diabetes. Since all of the isolated RNA was reverse transcribed, expressed TCRB transcripts were what got sequenced. Libraries were prepared by immunoSEQ multiplex PCR; TCRdb keeps only in-frame clonotypes and omits some of them. The data show under 200,000 clones, about 9.3% seen once. Whole-study findings and limits: Shorter TCRB CDR3s, moderately but significantly so, marked every one of the four CD4+ subsets in Type 1 diabetes patients.

Antigens of these TCRs are unknown. The material sequenced was central memory CD4+ T cells from blood. The origin of the receptors is a man aged 25-45 years with type 1 diabetes.

This chain uses TRBV6-6 with TRBJ2-2; TRBD1 aligns across 9 bases. CDR3 length: 15 amino acids. Trimming removed 8 bases from V and 4 bases from J; junction bases left unmatched: 8. Germline loops: CDR1 MNHNY, CDR2 SVGAGI (reference sequence). The chain's CDR3 is CASSGPGQGTGELFF. CDR3 sequence (DNA): TGTGCCAGCTCGGGCCCGGGACAGGGCACCGGGGAGCTGTTTTTT.

The chain has TRBV7-9 and TRBJ2-7, with 9 bases fitting TRBD1. CDR1 SEHNR and CDR2 FQNEAQ come from the germline V gene (reference sequence). The V and J ends lost 2 bases and 5 bases, in that order; junction bases with no gene match: 10. CDR3 length: 16 residues. The CDR3 sequence is CASSLTSGQGYDEQYF. The CDR3 coding sequence is TGTGCCAGCAGCTTAACCTCGGGACAGGGATATGACGAGCAGTACTTC.

The chain is built from TRBV15 and TRBJ2-1; 10 bases agree with TRBD2. With 3 bases clipped from V and 7 bases from J, the junction kept 12 bases outside the gene matches. The CDR3 covers 17 residues. Germline-derived CDR1 and CDR2 are LNHNV and YYDKDF (reference sequence). In nucleotides, the CDR3 is TGTGCCACCAGCAGGTTGGGCAGCGGGAGGGCCGGGAATGAGCAGTTCTTC. It is translated as CATSRLGSGRAGNEQFF. Based on the CDR3 plus reference TRBV15 and TRBJ2-1, the full variable domain is DAMVIQNPRYQVTQFGKPVTLSCSQTLNHNVMYWYQQKSSQAPKLLFHYYDKDFNNEADTPDNFQSRRPNTSFCFLDIRSPGLGDTAMYLCATSRLGSGRAGNEQFFGPGTRLTVL.

The chain combines TRBV5-6 with TRBJ2-1; TRBD2 matches 8 bases. V dropped 0 bases and J dropped 1; count of bases not matched to a gene: 3. Per the germline V gene, CDR1 is SGHDT and CDR2 is YYEEEE. The CDR3 is 16 residues long. This chain's CDR3 is CASSLDTSGSYNEQFF. Written as DNA, the CDR3 is TGTGCCAGCAGCTTGGATACTAGCGGATCCTACAATGAGCAGTTCTTC. Complete variable domain (other parts from reference TRBV5-6 and TRBJ2-1): DAGVTQSPTHLIKTRGQQVTLRCSPKSGHDTVSWYQQALGQGPQFIFQYYEEEERQRGNFPDRFSGHQFPNYSSELNVNALLLGDSALYLCASSLDTSGSYNEQFFGPGTRLTVL.

A few counts support this clone. The chain is built from TRBV6-5 and TRBJ2-6; D unclear. The CDR3 runs 13 residues. From germline, CDR1 is MNHEY and CDR2 SVGAGI. The V end lost 7 bases, the J end lost 4 bases, and 8 bases lay between the germline ends. The chain's CDR3 is CASTSTGANVLTF. The CDR3 region has the DNA TGTGCCAGCACTTCGACAGGGGCCAACGTCCTGACTTTC.

This clone was detected a few times. The chain is built from TRBV7-3 and TRBJ2-1; D may be TRBD1 (5 bases). Trimming took 5 bases from V and 6 from J, leaving 11 bases between them. The germline CDR1 and CDR2 sequences are SGHTA and FQGTGA. The length of the CDR3 is 13 residues. CDR3 region: CASSVDSANEQFF. The DNA for the CDR3 is TGTGCCAGCAGCGTAGACAGTGCCAATGAGCAGTTCTTC.

The sample holds a few counts of this clone. This chain connects TRBV6-5 to TRBJ1-5, with D perhaps matching TRBD1 (5 bases). CDR3 length: 12 amino acids. V lost 6 bases and J lost 4, with 7 bases in between. Germline CDR1 MNHEY, CDR2 SVGAGI. The CDR3 protein is CASSRQNQPQHF. CDR3 sequence (DNA): TGTGCCAGCAGCAGACAGAATCAGCCCCAGCATTTT.

This clone has just a few counts. The chain carries TRBV28 and TRBJ2-1; TRBD2 aligns across 9 bases. This CDR3 is 15 amino acids long. The ends lost 6 bases at V and 7 bases at J; junction bases unmatched: 10. Germline V gives CDR1 MDHEN, CDR2 SYDVKM. CDR3 residues: CASSAGGGRGNEQFF. CDR3 nucleotides: TGTGCCAGCAGCGCCGGGGGCGGGAGGGGAAATGAGCAGTTCTTC. Based on the CDR3 plus reference TRBV28 and TRBJ2-1, the full variable domain is DVKVTQSSRYLVKRTGEKVFLECVQDMDHENMFWYRQDPGLGLRLIYFSYDVKMKEKGDIPEGYSVSREKKERFSLILESASTNQTSMYLCASSAGGGRGNEQFFGPGTRLTVL.

This clone was seen more than once but under ten times. This chain links TRBV4-3 with TRBJ1-2, with a weak D call TRBD1 (6 bases). CDR1 and CDR2 (germline): LGHNA, YSLEER. This CDR3 contains 15 residues. V shed 1 base and J shed 0 bases, with 9 bases lying between them. The CDR3 protein is CASSQVAGANYGYTF. The CDR3 bases are TGCGCCAGCAGCCAAGTAGCAGGGGCTAACTATGGCTACACCTTC.

The chain recombines TRBV7-6 with TRBJ2-6; 8 bases agree with TRBD1. Trimming took 5 bases from V and 9 from J; bases not matched to a gene: 6. This CDR3 region has 14 residues. Germline V gene lookup returns CDR1 SGHVS and CDR2 FNYEAQ. CDR3 amino acids: CASSPDRDGNVLTF. As DNA, the CDR3 is TGTGCCAGCAGCCCGGACAGGGATGGCAACGTCCTGACTTTC.

In this sample, this clone turned up a few times. This chain connects TRBV5-1 to TRBJ2-3; possibly TRBD2 for D (5 bases). V was cut by 5 bases and J by 1 base, with 17 bases left in between. The germline V gene encodes CDR1 SGHRS and CDR2 YFSETQ. The CDR3 spans 16 residues. The DNA for the CDR3 is TGCGCCAGCAGTCTTCCCCTGTTCGGGGGCACAGATACGCAGTATTTT. This encodes CASSLPLFGGTDTQYF.

The J gene is TRBJ2-7, the V gene TRBV4-3; D remains unclear. V gave up 3 bases and J gave up 1 base, with 16 bases separating them. Germline V gene data show CDR1 as LGHNA and CDR2 as YSLEER. CDR3 length equals 16 residues. The CDR3 bases are TGCGCCAGCAGCCATGGGTATCAACAGCCTTCCTACGAGCAGTACTTC. Protein: CASSHGYQQPSYEQYF.

This clone has only a few counts. The chain uses TRBV2 and TRBJ2-7; weak D call: TRBD1 (6 bases). V lost 6 bases and J 1 base, leaving 13 bases between the germline ends. CDR1 is SNHLY and CDR2 is FYNNEI in the germline V gene. This CDR3 spans 14 amino acids. The CDR3 spells CASRPQGSSYEQYF. In DNA, the CDR3 is TGTGCCAGCAGACCACAGGGTTCGTCCTACGAGCAGTACTTC.

J is TRBJ2-5 and V is TRBV11-2; D is uncertain. CDR1 is SGHAT, CDR2 FQNNGV, per germline. This CDR3 region has 14 residues. Trimming removed 6 bases at V and 5 bases at J, with 16 bases between. CDR3: CASSPSPVGETQYF. The CDR3, as DNA: TGTGCCAGCAGTCCGTCCCCGGTCGGGGAGACCCAGTACTTC.

This clone was seen a handful of times. The chain joins TRBV29-1 to TRBJ2-5; 7 nucleotides align to TRBD1. The ends lost 4 bases at V and 9 bases at J; junction bases unmatched: 17. The CDR3 has 15 amino acids. Germline CDR1 SQVTM, CDR2 ANQGSEA. For the CDR3, the DNA is TGCAGCGTTGTCAGGGGGACGCTTACCCAAGGGGCCCAGTACTTC. Its translation is CSVVRGTLTQGAQYF.

This clone has only a few counts. This chain connects TRBV5-4 to TRBJ2-3, with D tentatively TRBD2 (5 bases). The CDR3 length is 15 residues. The germline CDR1 and CDR2 sequences are SGHNT and YYREEE (reference sequence). The germline V and J ends were trimmed by 0 bases and 1 base, with 9 bases remaining between them. CDR3 in amino acids: CASSLDLRGTDTQYF. The CDR3 DNA reads TGTGCCAGCAGCTTGGATTTGCGGGGCACAGATACGCAGTATTTT.

This clone was detected only a few times. The genes are TRBV11-2 and TRBJ2-1; D not resolved. This CDR3 is 13 amino acids long. Trimming pared 1 base from V and 4 bases from J, leaving 5 bases between. CDR1 is SGHAT and CDR2 is FQNNGV in the germline V gene. The CDR3 loop reads CASSLARYNEQFF. CDR3 nucleotides: TGTGCCAGCAGCTTAGCGAGGTACAATGAGCAGTTCTTC.

The chain links TRBV7-3 to TRBJ2-1; tentative D call: TRBD1 (6 bases). V was shortened by 5 bases and J by 4 bases, with 15 bases between the two germline ends. Germline V lookup: CDR1 SGHTA, CDR2 FQGTGA. This CDR3 is 15 amino acids long. The CDR3 reads CASSPQTGTYNEQFF. The CDR3, as DNA: TGTGCCAGCAGCCCGCAGACAGGCACTTACAATGAGCAGTTCTTC.

This clone turned up a few times. The gene calls are TRBV2 and TRBJ1-5; possibly TRBD1 for D (5 bases). Germline CDR1 reads SNHLY; CDR2 reads FYNNEI. This CDR3 comprises 12 residues. The V end lost 3 bases, the J end lost 9 bases, and 9 bases lay between the germline ends. The CDR3 region has the DNA TGTGCCAGCAGTGATTCAGGGTTGCCCCAGCATTTT. Translation: CASSDSGLPQHF. The variable domain in full, with the rest retrieved from reference TRBV2 and TRBJ1-5, is EPEVTQTPSHQVTQMGQEVILRCVPISNHLYFYWYRQILGQKVEFLVSFYNNEISEKSEIFDDQFSVERPDGSNFTLKIRSTKLEDSAMYFCASSDSGLPQHFGDGTRLSIL.